Below, one T cell receptor (beta chain) is given with its context. This entry belongs to a study of T cell changes during pregnancy in multiple sclerosis. Here immunoSEQ multiplex PCR was the method, and the copy in TCRdb shows in-frame clones only, minus some. The sample yields about 72,000 clones, 91% seen once. Germline loops: CDR1 MNHNY, CDR2 SVGAGI (reference sequence). The J segment lost 6 bases and the V segment lost 2 bases, leaving 1 base of the junction unmatched. The CDR3 is made up of 14 amino acids. The clonotype originates from a female donor in good health, enrolled as a control in a pregnancy study. Source: peripheral blood, taken in the third trimester of pregnancy. The chain is built from TRBV6-6 and TRBJ2-2, with 9 bases fitting TRBD2. CDR3 residues: CASSYAGGAGELFF. The DNA of the CDR3 is TGTGCCAGCAGTTACGCGGGGGGGGCCGGGGAGCTGTTTTTT.